This entry concerns a single T cell receptor (beta chain). Its target is not known. Target depth was 1 in 200,000 to 1 in 1 million T cells, about 10x per clonotype. Only in-frame clones appear in the TCRdb table, and some are missing; sequencing was by immunoSEQ multiplex PCR. The table shows 15,000 or so clones, with approximately 60% occurring only once. The data belong to a study of cytotoxic CD8 clonotypes in ibrutinib-treated CLL. Study summary: Recorded responses included approximately 25 partial and 2 complete; following median approximately 68 months, approximately 15 stayed remitted and about twelve progressed.

Per the germline V gene, CDR1 is SGHNT and CDR2 is YYREEE (reference sequence). The CDR3 consists of 17 residues. The trim removed 3 bases at V and 1 base at J, leaving 6 bases unmatched. Regarding the study as a whole: Sustained-remission and progressing patients' sampling times differed.

Cryopreserved PBMCs were the source of approximately 2 micrograms of genomic DNA, which went to TCR beta libraries. The chain employs TRBV5-4 and TRBJ2-6; TRBD1 matches at 8 bases. The material was PBMCs, obtained after 12 months of ibrutinib treatment. The source is a human donor with chronic lymphocytic leukemia. DNA of the CDR3: TGTGCCAGCAGCTCCCCAGGGGGCGCTTCTGGGGCCAACGTCCTGACTTTC. Translated, it gives CASSSPGGASGANVLTF.